The 3 T cell receptor beta chains reported below all come from one sample, sequenced in a study of blood T cell repertoires in COVID-19 (dated by TCRdb to about 2020). Library preparation used the immunoSEQ multiplex PCR assay. Sourced from immuneACCESS, this table was stored by TCRdb with only in-frame sequences that have V and J called. A share of the clones is absent; for the studies checked, an unresolved V gene accounts for under half, and the remainder has no known explanation. The sample table shows some 76,000 clones, and 91% are seen once. The top ten hold about 5% of the sample. The sample taken for sequencing was peripheral blood. The receptors come from a human donor in a cohort sampled during active COVID-19.

The chain combines TRBV6-1 with TRBJ2-3; tentatively, D is TRBD1 (5 bases). V lost 6 bases and J lost 3, with 19 bases in between. The germline V gene encodes CDR1 MNHNS and CDR2 SASEGT. The CDR3 is made up of 16 amino acids. CDR3 sequence reads: CASRERGGPVTDTQYF. CDR3 DNA: TGTGCCAGCAGGGAAAGGGGTGGTCCCGTAACAGATACGCAGTATTTT.

This clone appeared a single time. This chain links TRBV10-3 with TRBJ1-2, with D unclear. With 8 bases removed from V and 2 bases from J, the gap between germline ends came to 15 bases. This CDR3 is 14 amino acids long. CDR1 and CDR2 (germline): ENHRY, SYGVKD. This CDR3 reads CAILPRGQNYGYTF. The CDR3 bases are TGTGCCATCCTACCCCGCGGGCAAAACTATGGCTACACCTTC.

V and J are TRBV7-2 and TRBJ1-2; perhaps TRBD1 as D (5 bases). Trimming pared 5 bases from V and 5 bases from J, leaving 18 bases between. Per germline, CDR1 SGHTA and CDR2 FQGNSA. The CDR3 has 15 residues. In DNA form, the CDR3 reads TGTGCCAGCAGCCCGCCGGGACGGGACTTGTATGGCTACACCTTC. Its protein product is CASSPPGRDLYGYTF.